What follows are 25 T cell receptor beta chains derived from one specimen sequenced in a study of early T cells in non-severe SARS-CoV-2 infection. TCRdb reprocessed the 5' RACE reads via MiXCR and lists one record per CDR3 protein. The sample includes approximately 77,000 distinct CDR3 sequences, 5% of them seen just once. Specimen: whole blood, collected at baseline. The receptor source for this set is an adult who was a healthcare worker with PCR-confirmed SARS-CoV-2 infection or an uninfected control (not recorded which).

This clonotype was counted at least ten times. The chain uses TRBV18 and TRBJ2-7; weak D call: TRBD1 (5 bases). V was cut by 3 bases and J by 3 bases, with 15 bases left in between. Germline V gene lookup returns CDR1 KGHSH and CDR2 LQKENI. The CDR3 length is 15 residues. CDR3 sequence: CASSPAGSQFYEQYF. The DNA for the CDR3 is TGTGCCAGCTCACCGGCAGGGTCTCAATTCTACGAGCAGTACTTC.

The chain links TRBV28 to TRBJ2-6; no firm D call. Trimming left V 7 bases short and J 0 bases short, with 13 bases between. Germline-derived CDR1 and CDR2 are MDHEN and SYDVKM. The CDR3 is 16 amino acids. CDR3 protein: CASTQTLPSGANVLTF. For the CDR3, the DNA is TGTGCCAGCACCCAGACTCTTCCCTCTGGGGCCAACGTCCTGACTTTC.

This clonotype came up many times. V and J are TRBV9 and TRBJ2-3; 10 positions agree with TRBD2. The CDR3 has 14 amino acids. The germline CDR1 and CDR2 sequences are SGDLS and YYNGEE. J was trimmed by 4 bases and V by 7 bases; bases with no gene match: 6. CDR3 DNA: TGTGCCAGCGGAGCGGGAGGGCGCTCAGATACGCAGTATTTT. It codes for CASGAGGRSDTQYF.

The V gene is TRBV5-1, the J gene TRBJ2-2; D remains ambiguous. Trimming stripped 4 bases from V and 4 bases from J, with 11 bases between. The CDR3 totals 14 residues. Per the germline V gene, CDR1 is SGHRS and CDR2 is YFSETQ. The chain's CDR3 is CASSMSPGTGELFF. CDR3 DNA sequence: TGCGCCAGCAGCATGAGCCCAGGCACCGGGGAGCTGTTTTTT.

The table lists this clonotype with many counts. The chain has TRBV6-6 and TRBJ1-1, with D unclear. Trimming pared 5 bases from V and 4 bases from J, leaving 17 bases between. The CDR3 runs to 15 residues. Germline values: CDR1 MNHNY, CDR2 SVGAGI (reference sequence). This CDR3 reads CASSQVDSGGTEAFF. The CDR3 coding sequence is TGTGCCAGCAGTCAGGTCGACTCTGGCGGCACTGAAGCTTTCTTT.

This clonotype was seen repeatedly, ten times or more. CDR3 DNA: TGTGCCAGCAGTACCATGACGACAGGGGACCTGACCCAGTACTTC. This gives the protein CASSTMTTGDLTQYF. J is TRBJ2-5 and V is TRBV6-6, with 8 positions matching TRBD1. With 5 bases clipped from V and 7 bases from J, the junction kept 12 bases outside the gene matches. Germline loops: CDR1 MNHNY, CDR2 SVGAGI (reference sequence). The CDR3 extends over 15 amino acids.

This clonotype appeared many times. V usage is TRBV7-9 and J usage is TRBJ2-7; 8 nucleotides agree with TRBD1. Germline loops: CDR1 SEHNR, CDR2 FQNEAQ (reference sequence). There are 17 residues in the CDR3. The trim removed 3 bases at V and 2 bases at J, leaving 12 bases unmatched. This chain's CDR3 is CASSFREGTGYPYEQYF. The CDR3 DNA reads TGTGCCAGCAGCTTTAGAGAAGGGACAGGATATCCCTACGAGCAGTACTTC. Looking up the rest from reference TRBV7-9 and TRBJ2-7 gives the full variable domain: DTGVSQNPRHKITKRGQNVTFRCDPISEHNRLYWYRQTLGQGPEFLTYFQNEAQLEKSRLLSDRFSAERPKGSFSTLEIQRTEQGDSAMYLCASSFREGTGYPYEQYFGPGTRLTVT.

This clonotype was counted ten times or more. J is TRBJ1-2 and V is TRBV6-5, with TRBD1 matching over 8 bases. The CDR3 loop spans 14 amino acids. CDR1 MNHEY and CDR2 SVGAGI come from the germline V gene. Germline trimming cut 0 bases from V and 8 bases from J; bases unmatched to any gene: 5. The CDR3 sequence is CASSYSRTGTGYTF. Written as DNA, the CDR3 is TGTGCCAGCAGTTACTCTCGGACAGGGACCGGCTACACCTTC.

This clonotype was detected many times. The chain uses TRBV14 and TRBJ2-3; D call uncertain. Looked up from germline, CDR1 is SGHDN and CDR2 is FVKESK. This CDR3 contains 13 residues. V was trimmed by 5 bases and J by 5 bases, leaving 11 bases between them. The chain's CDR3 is CASSTNSGDTQYF. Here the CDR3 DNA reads TGTGCCAGCAGCACGAACTCCGGAGATACGCAGTATTTT.

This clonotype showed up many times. CDR3 DNA: TGTGCCAGCAGCTCCCTCCCTACTGGAAACACCATATATTTT. It yields the protein CASSSLPTGNTIYF. The V call is TRBV7-2, the J call TRBJ1-3; unclear D gene. The germline V and J ends were trimmed by 4 bases and 2 bases, with 9 bases remaining between them. The germline CDR1 and CDR2 sequences are SGHTA and FQGNSA. The CDR3 contains 14 residues.

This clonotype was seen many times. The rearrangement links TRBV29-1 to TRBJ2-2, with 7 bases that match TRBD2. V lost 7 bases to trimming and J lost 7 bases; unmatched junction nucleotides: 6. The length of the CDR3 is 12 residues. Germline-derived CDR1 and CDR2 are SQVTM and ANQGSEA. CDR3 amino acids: CSAPLASGELFF. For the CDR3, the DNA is TGCAGCGCCCCACTAGCGAGCGGGGAGCTGTTTTTT.

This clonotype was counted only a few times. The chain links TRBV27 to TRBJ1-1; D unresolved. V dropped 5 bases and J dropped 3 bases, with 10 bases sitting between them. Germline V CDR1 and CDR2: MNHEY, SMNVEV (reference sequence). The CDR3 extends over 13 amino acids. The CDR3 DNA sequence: TGTGCCAGCAGTCCCCTCCCCTACACTGAAGCTTTCTTT. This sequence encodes CASSPLPYTEAFF.

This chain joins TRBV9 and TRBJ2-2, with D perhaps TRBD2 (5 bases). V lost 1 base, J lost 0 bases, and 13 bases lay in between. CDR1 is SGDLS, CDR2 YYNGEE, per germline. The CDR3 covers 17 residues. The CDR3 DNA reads TGTGCCAGCAGCGTACCGGGCGGGTCACCGAACACCGGGGAGCTGTTTTTT. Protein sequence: CASSVPGGSPNTGELFF. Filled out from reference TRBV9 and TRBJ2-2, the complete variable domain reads DSGVTQTPKHLITATGQRVTLRCSPRSGDLSVYWYQQSLDQGLQFLIQYYNGEERAKGNILERFSAQQFPDLHSELNLSSLELGDSALYFCASSVPGGSPNTGELFFGEGSRLTVL.

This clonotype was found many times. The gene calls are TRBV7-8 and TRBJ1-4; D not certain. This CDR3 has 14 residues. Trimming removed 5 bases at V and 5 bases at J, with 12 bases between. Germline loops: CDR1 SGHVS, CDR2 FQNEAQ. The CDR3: CASSIFGKNEKLFF. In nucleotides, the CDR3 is TGTGCCAGCAGCATTTTCGGGAAGAATGAAAAACTGTTTTTT.

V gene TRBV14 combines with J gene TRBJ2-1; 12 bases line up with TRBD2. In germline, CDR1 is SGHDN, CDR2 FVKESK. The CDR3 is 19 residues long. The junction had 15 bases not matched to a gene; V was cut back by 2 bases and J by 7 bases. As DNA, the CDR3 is TGTGCCAGCAGCCAAAGACCGACTAGCGGGAGTTGGGGTATGAATGAGCAGTTCTTC. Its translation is CASSQRPTSGSWGMNEQFF.

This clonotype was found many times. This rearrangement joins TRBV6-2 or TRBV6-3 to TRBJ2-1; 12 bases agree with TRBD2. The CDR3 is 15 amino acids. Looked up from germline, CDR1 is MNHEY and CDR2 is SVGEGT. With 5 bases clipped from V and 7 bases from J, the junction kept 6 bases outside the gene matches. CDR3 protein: CASSPETSGRNEQFF. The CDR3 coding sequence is TGTGCCAGCAGTCCTGAGACTAGCGGGAGAAATGAGCAGTTCTTC.

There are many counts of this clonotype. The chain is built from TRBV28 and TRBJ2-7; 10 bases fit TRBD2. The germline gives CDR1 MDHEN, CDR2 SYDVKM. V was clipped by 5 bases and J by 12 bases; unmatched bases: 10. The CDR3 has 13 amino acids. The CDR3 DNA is TGTGCCAGCAGTATTAGCGGGAGGACCGGAGGGTACTTC. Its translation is CASSISGRTGGYF. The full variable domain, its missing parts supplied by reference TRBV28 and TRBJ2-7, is DVKVTQSSRYLVKRTGEKVFLECVQDMDHENMFWYRQDPGLGLRLIYFSYDVKMKEKGDIPEGYSVSREKKERFSLILESASTNQTSMYLCASSISGRTGGYFGPGTRLTVT.

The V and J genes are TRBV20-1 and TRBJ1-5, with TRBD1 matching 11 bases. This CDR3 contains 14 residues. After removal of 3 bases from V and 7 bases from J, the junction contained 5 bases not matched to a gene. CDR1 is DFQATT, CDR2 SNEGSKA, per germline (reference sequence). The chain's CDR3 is CSARDRGLGQPQHF. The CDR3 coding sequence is TGCAGTGCTAGGGACAGGGGGCTAGGGCAGCCCCAGCATTTT.

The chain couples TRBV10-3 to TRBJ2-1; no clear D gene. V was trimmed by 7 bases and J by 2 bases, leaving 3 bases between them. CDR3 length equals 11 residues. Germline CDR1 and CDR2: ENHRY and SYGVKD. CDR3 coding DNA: TGTGCCATCAACGCCTACAATGAGCAGTTCTTC. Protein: CAINAYNEQFF.

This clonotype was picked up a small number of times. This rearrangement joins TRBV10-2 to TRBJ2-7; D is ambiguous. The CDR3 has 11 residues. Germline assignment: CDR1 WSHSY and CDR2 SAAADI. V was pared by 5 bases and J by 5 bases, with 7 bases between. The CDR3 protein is CASSTGHEQYF. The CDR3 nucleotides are TGCGCCAGCAGTACGGGCCACGAGCAGTACTTC.

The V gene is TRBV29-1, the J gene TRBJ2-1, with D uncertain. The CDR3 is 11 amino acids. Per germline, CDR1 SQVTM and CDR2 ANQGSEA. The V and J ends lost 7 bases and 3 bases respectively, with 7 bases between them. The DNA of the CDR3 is TGCAGCGGACACATCTACAATGAGCAGTTCTTC. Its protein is CSGHIYNEQFF.

CDR3 DNA: TGTGCCAGCAGCTTATCACTTGGTAGCTCCTACGAGCAGTACTTC. This encodes CASSLSLGSSYEQYF. This chain links TRBV7-6 with TRBJ2-7; no definite D call. The CDR3 runs 15 residues. Trimming took 2 bases from V and 0 from J, leaving 11 bases between them. The germline V gene has CDR1 SGHVS and CDR2 FNYEAQ.

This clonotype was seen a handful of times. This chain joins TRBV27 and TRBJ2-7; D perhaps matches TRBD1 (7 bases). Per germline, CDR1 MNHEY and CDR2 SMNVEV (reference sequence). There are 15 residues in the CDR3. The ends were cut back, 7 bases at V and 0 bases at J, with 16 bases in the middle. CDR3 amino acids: CASNPRGTASYEQYF. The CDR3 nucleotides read TGTGCCAGCAACCCCCGCGGGACAGCCTCCTACGAGCAGTACTTC.

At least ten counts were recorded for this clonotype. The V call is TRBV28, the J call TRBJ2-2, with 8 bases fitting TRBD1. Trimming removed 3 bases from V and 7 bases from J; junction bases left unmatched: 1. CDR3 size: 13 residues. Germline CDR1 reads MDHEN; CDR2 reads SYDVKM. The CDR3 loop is CASSFGTGGELFF. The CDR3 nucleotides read TGTGCCAGCAGTTTCGGGACAGGCGGGGAGCTGTTTTTT.

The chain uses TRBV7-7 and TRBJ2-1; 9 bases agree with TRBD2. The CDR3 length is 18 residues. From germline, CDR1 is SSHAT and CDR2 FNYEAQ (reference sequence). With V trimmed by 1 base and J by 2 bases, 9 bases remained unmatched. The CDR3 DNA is TGTGCCAGCAGCTTAGAGCCCTCTAGCGGGATCGCCTACAATGAGCAGTTCTTC. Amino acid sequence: CASSLEPSSGIAYNEQFF.